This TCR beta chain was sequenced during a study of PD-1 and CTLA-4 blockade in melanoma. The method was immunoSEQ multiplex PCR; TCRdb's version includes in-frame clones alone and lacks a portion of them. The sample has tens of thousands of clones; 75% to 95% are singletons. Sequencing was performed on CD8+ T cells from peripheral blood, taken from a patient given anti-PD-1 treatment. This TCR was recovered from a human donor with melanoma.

CDR3 nucleotide sequence: TGTGCCAGCAGCTTATCGCGGGGCGCCTACGAGCAGTACTTC. Translating it yields CASSLSRGAYEQYF. The chain carries TRBV13 and TRBJ2-7; D possibly corresponds to TRBD2 (6 bases). V shed 2 bases and J shed 2 bases, with 10 bases lying between them. The CDR3 has 14 amino acids. Germline V gene sequence: CDR1 PRHDT, CDR2 FYEKMQ (reference sequence).